This T cell receptor (beta chain) was captured by sequencing in a study of shared clonotypes between healthy human individuals. Whole-study results and caveats: Shared across four donors were around 4.7% of the naive CD4 clonotypes.

Worth noting for this clone: Antigen: not known.

Germline CDR1 SEHNR, CDR2 FQNEAQ (reference sequence). Deletions cut 5 bases from V and 8 bases from J, with 12 bases between. The CDR3 has 12 residues. The authors loaded 200 ng DNA, 25,000 to 30,000 T cell genomes, into sorted-subset replicate PCRs. Produced via immunoSEQ multiplex PCR; TCRdb's table is partial and in-frame only. This table has approximately 530,000 clones, almost 97% appearing once. From CD4+ cells came CD45RA+ naive and CD45RA-negative memory subsets. Sequenced input: naive CD4+ T cells sorted from blood. Indicated subset: CD45RA+ positively selected. The origin of this receptor is a woman in her twenties or thirties in good health. V gene TRBV7-9 combines with J gene TRBJ1-2; D is undetermined. CDR3 coding DNA: TGTGCCAGCAGCAGCACGATATCCGGCTACACCTTC. This translates into CASSSTISGYTF.